Given below is one T cell receptor (beta chain) in context. These data are taken from a study of blood T cell repertoires in COVID-19. Looking at the study overall: The samples span acute and convalescent COVID-19 from the United States, Italy and Spain. From T cells, B-cell-depleted T cells, or PBMCs came the material, which was cDNA or gDNA.

TCRdb keeps only in-frame clones here, not all; method: immunoSEQ multiplex PCR. The table includes more than 300,000 clones, 65% to 85% detected once. The CDR3 is made up of 14 amino acids. The germline V gene has CDR1 ENHRY and CDR2 SYGVKD. V was trimmed by 6 bases and J by 2 bases, leaving 12 bases between them. The chain links TRBV10-3 to TRBJ2-3; perhaps TRBD2 as D (5 bases). The TCR comes from a woman in her forties or fifties with acute or convalescent COVID-19. Material: peripheral blood. The CDR3 DNA reads TGTGCCATCAGCCCGGGATTTTACACAGATACGCAGTATTTT. Translating it yields CAISPGFYTDTQYF.